The 29 T cell receptor beta chains listed next were all sequenced from one sample in a study of T cells after yellow fever vaccination. TCRdb fed the 5' RACE reads into MiXCR, producing one record per CDR3 protein. Counted here are some 350,000 distinct CDR3 sequences, about 6.2% occurring once; the ten biggest clones make up roughly 15%. The sample was PBMCs, taken 5 days after the yellow fever booster vaccination. The receptor set was obtained from a young man who received the YFV17D yellow fever vaccine.

In its sample, this clonotype was seen a few times. V gene TRBV7-2 combines with J gene TRBJ2-5, with D maybe TRBD2 (6 bases). V was pared by 4 bases and J by 5 bases, with 17 bases between. This CDR3 region has 15 residues. CDR1 SGHTA and CDR2 FQGNSA come from the germline V gene. The CDR3 here is CASSSGTWGGETQYF. The CDR3, as DNA: TGTGCCAGCAGCTCCGGGACTTGGGGCGGGGAGACCCAGTACTTC.

This clonotype was counted only a few times. The chain recombines TRBV20-1 with TRBJ2-7; D might be TRBD1 (5 bases). CDR1 is DFQATT, CDR2 SNEGSKA, per germline (reference sequence). There are 13 residues in the CDR3. The germline V and J ends were trimmed by 3 bases and 4 bases, with 13 bases remaining between them. The CDR3 loop reads CSARTLTGYEQYF. CDR3 bases: TGCAGTGCTAGGACCTTAACAGGTTACGAGCAGTACTTC.

This clonotype was detected a few times. V usage is TRBV6-2 or TRBV6-3 and J usage is TRBJ2-1, with 13 bases matching TRBD2. With 6 bases clipped from V and 2 bases from J, the junction kept 7 bases outside the gene matches. The CDR3 runs to 17 residues. Germline assignment: CDR1 MNHEY and CDR2 SVGEGT. CDR3 sequence: CASSRRTSGSTYNEQFF. The CDR3 DNA follows: TGTGCCAGCAGCCGACGGACTAGCGGGAGTACCTACAATGAGCAGTTCTTC.

J is TRBJ2-5 and V is TRBV7-9; 8 bases are a match to TRBD1. The length of the CDR3 is 15 residues. The J segment lost 2 bases and the V segment lost 5 bases, leaving 7 bases of the junction unmatched. Germline CDR1 and CDR2: SEHNR and FQNEAQ (reference sequence). This CDR3 is CASSEGQAGQETQYF. The CDR3 coding sequence is TGTGCCAGCAGCGAGGGACAGGCTGGACAAGAGACCCAGTACTTC.

This clonotype was detected ten times or more. The chain recombines TRBV3-1 with TRBJ2-7; D remains ambiguous. The CDR3 is 17 amino acids. The germline V gene has CDR1 LGHDT and CDR2 YNNKEL (reference sequence). Trimming removed 1 base at V and 3 bases at J, with 19 bases between. CDR3 nucleotide sequence: TGTGCCAGCAGCCAAGGGTTTGGCCCCCTGGTCGGCTACGAGCAGTACTTC. It translates to CASSQGFGPLVGYEQYF.

The rearrangement joins TRBV25-1 to TRBJ2-2; TRBD1 might be the D (5 bases). Germline-derived CDR1 and CDR2 are MGHDK and SYGVNS. The V and J ends lost 8 bases and 4 bases respectively, with 14 bases between them. The CDR3 spans 14 residues. The CDR3 bases are TGTGCCAGCCGTGGTGGGGCGCCCACCGGGGAGCTGTTTTTT. This translates into CASRGGAPTGELFF. The entire variable domain, with the rest obtained from reference TRBV25-1 and TRBJ2-2, is as follows: EADIYQTPRYLVIGTGKKITLECSQTMGHDKMYWYQQDPGMELHLIHYSYGVNSTEKGDLSSESTVSRIRTEHFPLTLESARPSHTSQYLCASRGGAPTGELFFGEGSRLTVL.

This clonotype was seen more than once but under ten times. This sequence joins TRBV20-1 and TRBJ1-3; D perhaps matches TRBD1 (5 bases). Looked up from germline, CDR1 is DFQATT and CDR2 is SNEGSKA (reference sequence). The CDR3 runs to 14 residues. Trimming took 1 base from V and 3 from J, leaving 10 bases between them. DNA for the CDR3: TGCAGTGCTAGAGTTCAGGGAGGTGGAAACACCATATATTTT. As protein: CSARVQGGGNTIYF.

With regard to this clonotype: A read error may account for a junction end that differs from germline. This rearrangement joins TRBV6-5 to TRBJ2-7, with TRBD2 matching over 8 bases. Germline V gene lookup returns CDR1 MNHEY and CDR2 SVGAGI. There are 12 residues in the CDR3. The CDR3 coding sequence is TGTGCCAGCAGTAATGGGGGGGGGACTAGTGCCTTC. Translating gives CASSNGGGTSAF.

The chain has TRBV18 and TRBJ2-1, with D perhaps matching TRBD1 (6 bases). The V gene's germline CDR1 is KGHSH and CDR2 LQKENI. The CDR3 runs to 16 residues. V was trimmed by 2 bases and J by 10 bases, leaving 21 bases between them. Written as DNA, the CDR3 is TGTGCCAGCTCACCAGTGGAACTAAGGGGGTTCGGGGAGCAGTTCTTC. It is translated as CASSPVELRGFGEQFF.

This sequence joins TRBV7-2 and TRBJ2-1; D is possibly TRBD1 (6 bases). Between the trimmed V and J ends, which lost 2 bases and 8 bases, there was a span of 16 bases. CDR1 SGHTA and CDR2 FQGNSA come from the germline V gene. This CDR3 contains 15 residues. CDR3 loop: CASSLQGPGADEQFF. CDR3 bases: TGTGCCAGCAGCTTACAGGGGCCTGGGGCAGATGAGCAGTTCTTC.

This clonotype was seen a handful of times. The chain joins TRBV5-6 to TRBJ2-7; 8 bases align to TRBD1. Germline lookup yields CDR1 SGHDT and CDR2 YYEEEE. Unmatched junction bases numbered 26, after V lost 8 bases and J lost 7 bases. CDR3 length equals 18 residues. The CDR3 region is CARTTSDRGPDLPPEQYF. The CDR3 DNA follows: TGTGCCAGGACTACATCAGACAGGGGACCCGACCTACCCCCGGAGCAGTACTTC.

This clonotype was seen at least ten times. The V gene is TRBV18, the J gene TRBJ2-7; no clear D. V shed 1 base and J shed 4 bases, with 11 bases lying between them. This CDR3 spans 14 amino acids. Germline V gene data show CDR1 as KGHSH and CDR2 as LQKENI. In nucleotides, the CDR3 is TGTGCCAGCTCACCACATGGGTTGTGGTACGAGCAGTACTTC. Amino acids: CASSPHGLWYEQYF.

This clonotype was observed at least ten times. The gene calls are TRBV6-1 and TRBJ1-5; D gene uncertain. CDR1 is MNHNS and CDR2 is SASEGT in the germline V gene. Between the trimmed V and J ends, which lost 5 bases and 4 bases, there was a span of 12 bases. The CDR3 is 14 amino acids. In nucleotides, the CDR3 is TGTGCCAGCAGTCCCCTAGGACCGAATCAGCCCCAGCATTTT. Translation: CASSPLGPNQPQHF.

V usage is TRBV28 and J usage is TRBJ1-2; 7 bases match TRBD1. The CDR3 is 15 amino acids. The V segment lost 3 bases and the J segment 9 bases; nucleotides outside the gene matches: 13. Germline assignment: CDR1 MDHEN and CDR2 SYDVKM. CDR3 residues: CASSFTDRVEGSYTF. In nucleotides, the CDR3 is TGTGCCAGCAGTTTTACCGACAGGGTAGAGGGAAGCTACACCTTC.

This chain links TRBV28 with TRBJ2-3; 7 bases map to TRBD2. Trimming cost V 8 bases and J 7 bases; bases outside gene matches: 9. CDR3 length: 13 residues. Looked up from germline, CDR1 is MDHEN and CDR2 is SYDVKM. The CDR3 sequence is CASVHREVNTQYF. CDR3 nucleotide sequence: TGTGCCAGCGTCCACCGGGAGGTGAATACGCAGTATTTT.

The chain recombines TRBV27 with TRBJ2-7, with D possibly TRBD2 on 7 matching bases. This CDR3 is 16 amino acids long. Per the germline V gene, CDR1 is MNHEY and CDR2 is SMNVEV (reference sequence). Trimming left V 6 bases short and J 7 bases short, with 25 bases between. The CDR3 sequence is CASRTVTRGPTREQYF. CDR3 bases: TGTGCCAGCAGAACCGTAACGCGGGGGCCTACGAGGGAGCAGTACTTC.

The table lists this clonotype with many counts. This chain links TRBV9 with TRBJ2-7; D is uncertain. The V gene lost 0 bases and the J gene lost 2 bases, with 6 bases spanning the gap. Germline lookup yields CDR1 SGDLS and CDR2 YYNGEE. The CDR3 consists of 13 residues. In DNA, the CDR3 is TGTGCCAGCAGCGTAGGGGCGGCCTACGAGCAGTACTTC. Translated: CASSVGAAYEQYF.

The rearrangement uses TRBV27 and TRBJ2-5; no definite D call. The CDR3 extends over 15 amino acids. Trimming left V 6 bases short and J 2 bases short, with 16 bases between. Germline CDR1 is MNHEY and CDR2 is SMNVEV (reference sequence). CDR3 protein: CASSSGRPIQETQYF. CDR3 bases: TGTGCCAGCAGCTCGGGTAGACCTATACAAGAGACCCAGTACTTC.

The J gene is TRBJ2-1, the V gene TRBV5-1, with D uncertain. The length of the CDR3 is 15 residues. Germline V gene lookup returns CDR1 SGHRS and CDR2 YFSETQ. The germline V and J ends were trimmed by 2 bases and 1 base, with 10 bases remaining between them. The CDR3 protein is CASSFVQSSYNEQFF. For the CDR3, the DNA is TGCGCCAGCAGCTTTGTTCAAAGTTCCTACAATGAGCAGTTCTTC. The full variable domain, rest sourced from reference TRBV5-1 and TRBJ2-1, is KAGVTQTPRYLIKTRGQQVTLSCSPISGHRSVSWYQQTPGQGLQFLFEYFSETQRNKGNFPGRFSGRQFSNSRSEMNVSTLELGDSALYLCASSFVQSSYNEQFFGPGTRLTVL.

This clonotype has a count of ten or more. The rearrangement joins TRBV25-1 to TRBJ2-1; tentative D call: TRBD2 (5 bases). This CDR3 is built from 17 residues. With 0 bases removed from V and 2 bases from J, the gap between germline ends came to 14 bases. Germline values: CDR1 MGHDK, CDR2 SYGVNS. The CDR3 DNA reads TGTGCCAGCAGTGAATATGGCGGGTCCTCTACCTACAATGAGCAGTTCTTC. This sequence encodes CASSEYGGSSTYNEQFF.

The genes are TRBV20-1 and TRBJ2-5; no clear D gene. CDR3 length: 13 residues. Between the trimmed V and J ends, which lost 0 bases and 5 bases, there was a span of 10 bases. CDR1 DFQATT and CDR2 SNEGSKA come from the germline V gene (reference sequence). The DNA of the CDR3 is TGCAGTGCTAGAGATGTCCTATCGGAGACCCAGTACTTC. It specifies CSARDVLSETQYF.

The V gene is TRBV7-9, the J gene TRBJ2-6; unclear D gene. This CDR3 has 16 amino acids. V was pared by 0 bases and J by 1 base, with 7 bases between. Germline V gives CDR1 SEHNR, CDR2 FQNEAQ (reference sequence). In nucleotides, the CDR3 is TGTGCCAGCAGCTTAGCGCACGGGTCTGGGGCCAACGTCCTGACTTTC. As protein: CASSLAHGSGANVLTF.

This clonotype has just a few counts. V is TRBV6-2 or TRBV6-3 and J is TRBJ1-1, with a tentative D call TRBD1 (6 bases). The CDR3 totals 14 residues. From germline, CDR1 is MNHEY and CDR2 SVGEGT. Trimming pared 6 bases from V and 3 bases from J, leaving 14 bases between. CDR3 region: CASSLLEGDTEAFF. The CDR3 DNA is TGTGCCAGCAGCCTCCTCGAGGGGGACACTGAAGCTTTCTTT.

At least ten counts were recorded for this clonotype. The V call is TRBV6-2 or TRBV6-3, the J call TRBJ2-1, with 14 bases identical to TRBD2. The CDR3 runs to 15 residues. Germline V CDR1 and CDR2: MNHEY, SVGEGT. The V gene end was trimmed by 0 bases and the J gene end by 9 bases; junction bases not matched to a gene: 1. DNA for the CDR3: TGTGCCAGCAGTTACTCGGGACTAGCGGGAGTTGAGCAGTTCTTC. This sequence encodes CASSYSGLAGVEQFF.

This clonotype came up many times. The genes are TRBV5-1 and TRBJ1-1, with 10 bases lining up with TRBD1. CDR1 and CDR2 from the germline V gene are SGHRS and YFSETQ. This CDR3 spans 14 amino acids. With 5 bases clipped from V and 7 bases from J, the junction kept 8 bases outside the gene matches. The CDR3 loop is CASSVGQGVVEAFF. CDR3 coding DNA: TGCGCCAGCAGTGTAGGACAGGGGGTGGTTGAAGCTTTCTTT.

The chain has TRBV27 and TRBJ2-7, with D uncertain. CDR1 is MNHEY, CDR2 SMNVEV, per germline (reference sequence). Trimming pared 5 bases from V and 5 bases from J, leaving 13 bases between. This CDR3 is built from 13 residues. The DNA of the CDR3 is TGTGCCAGCAGTCCCATCGCGGCTCACGAGCAGTACTTC. Its translation: CASSPIAAHEQYF.

The chain combines TRBV3-1 with TRBJ2-5; 7 bases agree with TRBD2. The CDR3 runs 17 residues. With V trimmed by 8 bases and J by 3 bases, 18 bases remained unmatched. The germline gives CDR1 LGHDT, CDR2 YNNKEL (reference sequence). CDR3 amino acids: CASSKPGPSGLKETQYF. The CDR3 DNA sequence: TGTGCCAGCTCCAAGCCGGGGCCTAGCGGACTCAAAGAGACCCAGTACTTC.

There are many counts of this clonotype. The chain is built from TRBV28 and TRBJ1-1; D gene uncertain. CDR1 and CDR2 (germline): MDHEN, SYDVKM. CDR3 size: 12 residues. Trimming pared 5 bases from V and 5 bases from J, leaving 9 bases between. This chain's CDR3 is CASSLPRTEAFF. Written as DNA, the CDR3 is TGTGCCAGCAGTCTGCCGAGGACTGAAGCTTTCTTT. The full variable domain, its missing parts supplied by reference TRBV28 and TRBJ1-1, is DVKVTQSSRYLVKRTGEKVFLECVQDMDHENMFWYRQDPGLGLRLIYFSYDVKMKEKGDIPEGYSVSREKKERFSLILESASTNQTSMYLCASSLPRTEAFFGQGTRLTVV.

This clonotype was counted a few times. This chain links TRBV5-1 with TRBJ2-3; no firm D call. The CDR3 runs to 16 residues. Germline V gives CDR1 SGHRS, CDR2 YFSETQ. The ends were cut back, 2 bases at V and 0 bases at J, with 13 bases in the middle. The CDR3 DNA is TGCGCCAGCAGCTTCCTGGCAGGCCCTAGCACAGATACGCAGTATTTT. This translates into CASSFLAGPSTDTQYF.